This TCR beta chain was profiled in a study of T-cell memory formation after mild COVID-19. The CDR3 runs 15 residues. Germline loops: CDR1 SGDLS, CDR2 YYNGEE. Trimming cost V 0 bases and J 5 bases, with 14 bases left between them. Via MiXCR, TCRdb re-called the 5' RACE reads, giving one row per CDR3 protein. The table records around 130,000 distinct CDR3 sequences, 13% to 15% of them present only once. The J gene is TRBJ1-2, the V gene TRBV9; tentative D call: TRBD1 (6 bases). The specimen sequenced was PBMCs or a T cell subset sorted from them (not recorded which). The clonotype was recovered from an adult woman who had mild COVID-19 (a few samples of this study predate the infection). Cell type and time point are not known. As DNA, the CDR3 is TGTGCCAGCAGCGTAGACAGGGCCAACGAATATGGCTACACCTTC. Translated: CASSVDRANEYGYTF.